This T cell receptor beta chain is drawn from a study of shared clonotypes between healthy human individuals. As regards this clone: Its antigen is currently unknown.

Findings and caveats of the study: Around 5% of naive CD4 clonotypes were common to a few donors.

The germline V gene encodes CDR1 ENHRY and CDR2 SYGVKD. This CDR3 contains 13 residues. Trimming pared 9 bases from V and 2 bases from J, leaving 14 bases between. CD4+ cell separation produced CD45RA+ naive and CD45RA-negative memory subsets. The assay was run at deep level. Data came from immunoSEQ multiplex PCR; TCRdb stores just in-frame clones and leaves some out. This sample has approximately 2.3 million clones; approximately 93% occur once, and the top ten carry under 0.45%. This receptor was identified in a man aged 18-30 years in good health. Some clones in this sample may be carry-over from other donors' samples. The V gene is TRBV10-3, the J gene TRBJ2-7; the D gene is possibly TRBD2 (6 bases). The specimen sequenced was naive CD4+ T cells from PBMCs. Described subset: CD45RA+ positively selected. The CDR3 here is CAITGLPAYEQYF. CDR3 in DNA: TGTGCCATAACGGGACTTCCAGCCTACGAGCAGTACTTC.